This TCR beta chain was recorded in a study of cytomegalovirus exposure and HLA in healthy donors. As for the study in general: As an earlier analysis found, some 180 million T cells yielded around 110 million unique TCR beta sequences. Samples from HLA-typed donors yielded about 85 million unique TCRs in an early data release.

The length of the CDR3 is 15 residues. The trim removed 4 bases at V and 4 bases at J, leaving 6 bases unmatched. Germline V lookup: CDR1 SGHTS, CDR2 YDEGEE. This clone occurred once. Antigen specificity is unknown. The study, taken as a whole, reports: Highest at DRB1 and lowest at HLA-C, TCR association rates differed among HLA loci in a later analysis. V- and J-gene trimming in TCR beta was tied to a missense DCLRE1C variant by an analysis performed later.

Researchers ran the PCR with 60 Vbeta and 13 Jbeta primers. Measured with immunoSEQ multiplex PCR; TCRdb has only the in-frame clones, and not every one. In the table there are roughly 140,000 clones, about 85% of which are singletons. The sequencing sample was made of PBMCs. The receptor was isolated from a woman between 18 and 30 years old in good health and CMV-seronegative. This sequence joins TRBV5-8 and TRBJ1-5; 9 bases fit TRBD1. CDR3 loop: CASSAGTGWNQPQHF. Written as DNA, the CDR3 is TGTGCCAGCAGCGCGGGGACAGGGTGGAATCAGCCCCAGCATTTT.